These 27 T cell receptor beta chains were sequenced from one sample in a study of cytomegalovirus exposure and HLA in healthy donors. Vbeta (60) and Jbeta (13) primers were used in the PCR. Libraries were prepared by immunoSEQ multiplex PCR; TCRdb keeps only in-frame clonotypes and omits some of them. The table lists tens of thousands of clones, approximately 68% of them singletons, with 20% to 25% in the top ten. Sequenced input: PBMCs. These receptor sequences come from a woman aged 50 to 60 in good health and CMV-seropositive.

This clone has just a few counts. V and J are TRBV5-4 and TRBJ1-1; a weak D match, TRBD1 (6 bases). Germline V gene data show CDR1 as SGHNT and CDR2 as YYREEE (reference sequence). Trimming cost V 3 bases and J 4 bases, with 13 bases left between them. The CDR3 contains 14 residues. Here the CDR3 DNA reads TGTGCCAGCAGCTATTATCAGGGGAGCACTGAAGCTTTCTTT. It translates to CASSYYQGSTEAFF.

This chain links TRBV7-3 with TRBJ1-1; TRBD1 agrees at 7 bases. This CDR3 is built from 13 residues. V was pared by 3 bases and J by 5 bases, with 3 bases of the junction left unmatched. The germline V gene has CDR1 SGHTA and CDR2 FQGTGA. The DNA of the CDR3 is TGTGCCAGCAGCTTGACAGGGAGGACTGAAGCTTTCTTT. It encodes CASSLTGRTEAFF.

Here the CDR3 DNA reads TGTGCCAGCACCCGGCGGGTTGACGGGCCAATCGGGGATTCACCCCTCCACTTT. It specifies CASTRRVDGPIGDSPLHF. J is TRBJ1-6 and V is TRBV5-6; no clear D. CDR3 length: 18 amino acids. Germline CDR1 and CDR2: SGHDT and YYEEEE. V was pared by 6 bases and J by 8 bases, with 27 bases between.

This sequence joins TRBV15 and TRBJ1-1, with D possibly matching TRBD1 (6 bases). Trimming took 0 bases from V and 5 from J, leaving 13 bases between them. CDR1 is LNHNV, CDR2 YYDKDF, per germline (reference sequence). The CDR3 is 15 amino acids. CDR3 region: CATSRDLQGMTEAFF. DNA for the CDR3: TGTGCCACCAGCAGAGATCTCCAGGGGATGACTGAAGCTTTCTTT.

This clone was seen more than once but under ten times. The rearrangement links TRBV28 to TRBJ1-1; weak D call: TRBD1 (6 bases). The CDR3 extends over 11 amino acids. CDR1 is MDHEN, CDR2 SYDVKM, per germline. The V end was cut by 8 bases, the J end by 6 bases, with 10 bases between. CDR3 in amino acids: CASSQGSEAFF. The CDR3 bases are TGTGCCAGCTCACAGGGATCTGAAGCTTTCTTT.

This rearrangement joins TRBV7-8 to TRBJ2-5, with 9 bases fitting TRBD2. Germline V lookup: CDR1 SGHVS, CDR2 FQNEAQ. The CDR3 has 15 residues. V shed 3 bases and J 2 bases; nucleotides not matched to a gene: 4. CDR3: CASSFGLAGQETQYF. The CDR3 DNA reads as TGTGCCAGCAGCTTCGGCCTAGCGGGACAAGAGACCCAGTACTTC. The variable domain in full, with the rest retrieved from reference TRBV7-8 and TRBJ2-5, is GAGVSQSPRYKVAKRGQDVALRCDPISGHVSLFWYQQALGQGPEFLTYFQNEAQLDKSGLPSDRFFAERPEGSVSTLKIQRTQQEDSAVYLCASSFGLAGQETQYFGPGTRLLVL.

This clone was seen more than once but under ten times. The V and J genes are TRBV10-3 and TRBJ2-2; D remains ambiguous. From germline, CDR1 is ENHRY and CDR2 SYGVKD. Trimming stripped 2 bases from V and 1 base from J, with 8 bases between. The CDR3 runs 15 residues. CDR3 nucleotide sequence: TGTGCCATCAGTGAGCCCTCAGAGAACACCGGGGAGCTGTTTTTT. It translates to CAISEPSENTGELFF.

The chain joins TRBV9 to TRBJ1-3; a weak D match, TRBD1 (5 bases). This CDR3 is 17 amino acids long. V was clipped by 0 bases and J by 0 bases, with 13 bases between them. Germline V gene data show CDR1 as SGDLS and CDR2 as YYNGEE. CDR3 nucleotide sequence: TGTGCCAGCAGCGTAGATCTGGGGGACTCCTCTGGAAACACCATATATTTT. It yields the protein CASSVDLGDSSGNTIYF.

CDR3 sequence reads: CASSLRGTVYEQYF. CDR3 in DNA: TGTGCCAGCAGTTTAAGGGGGACAGTCTACGAGCAGTACTTC. The chain combines TRBV28 with TRBJ2-7; 7 bases align to TRBD1. Germline V gives CDR1 MDHEN, CDR2 SYDVKM. The CDR3 has 14 amino acids. Unmatched junction bases numbered 4, after V lost 2 bases and J lost 3 bases. The whole variable domain, remainder taken from reference TRBV28 and TRBJ2-7, is DVKVTQSSRYLVKRTGEKVFLECVQDMDHENMFWYRQDPGLGLRLIYFSYDVKMKEKGDIPEGYSVSREKKERFSLILESASTNQTSMYLCASSLRGTVYEQYFGPGTRLTVT.

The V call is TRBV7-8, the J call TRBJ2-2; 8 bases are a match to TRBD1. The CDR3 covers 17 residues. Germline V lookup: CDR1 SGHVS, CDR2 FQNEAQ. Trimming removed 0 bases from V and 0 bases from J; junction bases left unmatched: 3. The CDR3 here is CASSLAAGGANTGELFF. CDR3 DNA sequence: TGTGCCAGCAGCTTAGCGGCAGGGGGCGCGAACACCGGGGAGCTGTTTTTT.

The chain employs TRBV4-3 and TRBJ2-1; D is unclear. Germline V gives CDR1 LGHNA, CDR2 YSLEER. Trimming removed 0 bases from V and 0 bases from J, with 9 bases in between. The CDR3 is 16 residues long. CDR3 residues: CASSQDFPSSYNEQFF. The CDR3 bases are TGCGCCAGCAGCCAAGATTTCCCGAGCTCCTACAATGAGCAGTTCTTC.

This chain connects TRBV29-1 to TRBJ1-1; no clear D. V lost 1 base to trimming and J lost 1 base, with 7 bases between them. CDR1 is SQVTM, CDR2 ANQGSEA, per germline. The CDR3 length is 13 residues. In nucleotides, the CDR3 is TGCAGCGTTGAAGTGGCGGAGAACACTGAAGCTTTCTTT. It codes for CSVEVAENTEAFF.

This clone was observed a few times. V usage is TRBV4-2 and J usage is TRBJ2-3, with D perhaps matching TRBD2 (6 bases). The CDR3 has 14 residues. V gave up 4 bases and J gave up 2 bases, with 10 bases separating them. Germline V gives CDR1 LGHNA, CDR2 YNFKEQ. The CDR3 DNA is TGTGCCAGCAGCCCGGGGGTACTCACAGATACGCAGTATTTT. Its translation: CASSPGVLTDTQYF.

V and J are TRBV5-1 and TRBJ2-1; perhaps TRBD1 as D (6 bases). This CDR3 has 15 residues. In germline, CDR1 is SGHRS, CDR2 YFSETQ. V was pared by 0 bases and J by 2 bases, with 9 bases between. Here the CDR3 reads CASSLGDTTYNEQFF. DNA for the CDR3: TGCGCCAGCAGCTTGGGGGACACCACCTACAATGAGCAGTTCTTC. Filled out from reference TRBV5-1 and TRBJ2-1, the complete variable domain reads KAGVTQTPRYLIKTRGQQVTLSCSPISGHRSVSWYQQTPGQGLQFLFEYFSETQRNKGNFPGRFSGRQFSNSRSEMNVSTLELGDSALYLCASSLGDTTYNEQFFGPGTRLTVL.

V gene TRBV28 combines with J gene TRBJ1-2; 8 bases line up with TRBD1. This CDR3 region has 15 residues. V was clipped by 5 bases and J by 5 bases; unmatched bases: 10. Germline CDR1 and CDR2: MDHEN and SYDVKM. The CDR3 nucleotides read TGTGCCAGCAGTCCCGGGACAGGCGTTTTGTATGGCTACACCTTC. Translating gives CASSPGTGVLYGYTF.

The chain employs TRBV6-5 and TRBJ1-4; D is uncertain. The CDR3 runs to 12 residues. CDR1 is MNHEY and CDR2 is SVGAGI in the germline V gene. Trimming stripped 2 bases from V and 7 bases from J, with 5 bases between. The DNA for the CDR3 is TGTGCCAGCAGTTACGAGGCTGAAAAACTGTTTTTT. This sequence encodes CASSYEAEKLFF.

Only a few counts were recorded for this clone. The CDR3 loop is CASSESLAGRNEQFF. The CDR3 DNA follows: TGCGCCAGCAGTGAGTCTCTAGCGGGGCGGAATGAGCAGTTCTTC. The chain links TRBV10-1 to TRBJ2-1; 9 bases are a match to TRBD2. The CDR3 loop spans 15 amino acids. Germline trimming cut 0 bases from V and 7 bases from J; bases unmatched to any gene: 4. The germline V gene has CDR1 WNHNN and CDR2 SYGVQD (reference sequence).

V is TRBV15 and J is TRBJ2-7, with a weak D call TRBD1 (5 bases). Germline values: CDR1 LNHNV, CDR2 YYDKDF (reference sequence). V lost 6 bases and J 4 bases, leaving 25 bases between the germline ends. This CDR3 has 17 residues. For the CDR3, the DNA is TGTGCCACCAGTTCTTTGGCAGGGAAAGGCCCGGGTTACGAGCAGTACTTC. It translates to CATSSLAGKGPGYEQYF.

CDR3 DNA: TGCGCCAGCAGCCAAAATGCAGACAGGGGATATGGCTACACCTTC. This translates into CASSQNADRGYGYTF. The chain has TRBV4-3 and TRBJ1-2; 8 nucleotides match TRBD1. Germline CDR1 is LGHNA and CDR2 is YSLEER. This CDR3 has 15 residues. The trim removed 2 bases at V and 5 bases at J, leaving 7 bases unmatched.

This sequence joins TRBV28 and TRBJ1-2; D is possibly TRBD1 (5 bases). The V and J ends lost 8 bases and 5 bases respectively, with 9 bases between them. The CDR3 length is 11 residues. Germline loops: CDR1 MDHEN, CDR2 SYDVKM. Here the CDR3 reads CASGPGYGYTF. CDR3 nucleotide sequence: TGTGCCAGCGGTCCAGGGTATGGCTACACCTTC.

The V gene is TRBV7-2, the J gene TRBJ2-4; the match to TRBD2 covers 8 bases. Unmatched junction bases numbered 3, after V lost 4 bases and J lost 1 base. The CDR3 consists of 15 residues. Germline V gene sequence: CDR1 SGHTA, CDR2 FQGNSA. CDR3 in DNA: TGTGCCAGCAGCTCCGGGGGGGCCGCCAAAAACATTCAGTACTTC. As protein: CASSSGGAAKNIQYF.

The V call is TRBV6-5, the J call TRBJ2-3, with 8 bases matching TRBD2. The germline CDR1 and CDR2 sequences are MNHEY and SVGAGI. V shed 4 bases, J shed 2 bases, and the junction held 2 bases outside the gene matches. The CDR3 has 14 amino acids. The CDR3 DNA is TGTGCCAGCAGTTCGGGGGGGCCCACAGATACGCAGTATTTT. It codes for CASSSGGPTDTQYF.

The CDR3 DNA reads TGCGCCAGCAGCCCGACCCTGCTCCTAGCGGGGATCACAGATACGCAGTATTTT. Its translation is CASSPTLLLAGITDTQYF. The genes are TRBV4-3 and TRBJ2-3, with 9 bases lining up with TRBD2. Trimming took 4 bases from V and 2 from J; bases not matched to a gene: 13. Germline CDR1 LGHNA, CDR2 YSLEER. This CDR3 region has 18 residues.

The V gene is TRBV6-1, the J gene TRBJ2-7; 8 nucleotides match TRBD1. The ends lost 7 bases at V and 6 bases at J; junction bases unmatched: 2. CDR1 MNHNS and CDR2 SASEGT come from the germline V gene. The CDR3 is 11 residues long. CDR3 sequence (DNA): TGTGCCAGCACTGACAGGGGCGAGCAGTACTTC. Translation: CASTDRGEQYF.

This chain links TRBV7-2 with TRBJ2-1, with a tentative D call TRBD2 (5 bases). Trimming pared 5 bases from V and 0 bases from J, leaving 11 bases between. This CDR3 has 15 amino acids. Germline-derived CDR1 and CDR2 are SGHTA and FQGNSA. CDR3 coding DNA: TGTGCCAGCAGCGTCGACTATAGCTCCTACAATGAGCAGTTCTTC. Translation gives CASSVDYSSYNEQFF.

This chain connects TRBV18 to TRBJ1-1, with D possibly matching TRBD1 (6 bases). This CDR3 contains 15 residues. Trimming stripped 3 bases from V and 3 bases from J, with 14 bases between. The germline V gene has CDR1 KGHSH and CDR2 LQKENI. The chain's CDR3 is CASSPTVQGYTEAFF. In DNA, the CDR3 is TGTGCCAGCTCACCCACAGTACAGGGCTACACTGAAGCTTTCTTT.

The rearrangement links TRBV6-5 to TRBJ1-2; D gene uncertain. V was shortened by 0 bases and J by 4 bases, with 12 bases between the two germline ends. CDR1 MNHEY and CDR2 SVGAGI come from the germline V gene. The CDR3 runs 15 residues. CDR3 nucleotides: TGTGCCAGCAGTTACTCGAGTAGCGGTAGCTATGGCTACACCTTC. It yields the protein CASSYSSSGSYGYTF.